The following is a T cell receptor (beta chain) sequence with its context. Trimming shortened V by 0 bases and J by 7 bases, and 13 bases separated the two germline ends. The CDR3 loop spans 15 amino acids. Germline V CDR1 and CDR2: LGHDT, YNNKEL (reference sequence). This record comes from a study of blood T cell repertoires in COVID-19. The overall study: Samples came from the United States, Italy and Spain, spanning acute and convalescent COVID-19. The analysed material was cDNA or gDNA that came from T cells, B-cell-depleted T cells, or PBMCs.

Authors' data handling: Using reference gene primer amplification, nucleated cell counts were estimated. The repertoire was sequenced with immunoSEQ multiplex PCR; TCRdb's copy has only in-frame clones and lacks some. V, J and clone size were drawn from that table, and D and trimming were deduced from the DNA. The repertoire holds 50,000 to 75,000 clones, with 87% as singletons. Material: peripheral blood. The V and J genes are TRBV3-1 (or the pseudogene TRBV3-2) and TRBJ1-5; tentative D call: TRBD1 (6 bases). The sequence came from a man older than 75 in a cohort sampled during active COVID-19. The CDR3 nucleotides are TGTGCCAGCAGCCAAGATGCGTCAGGGGTCCAGCCCCAGCATTTT. Encoded protein: CASSQDASGVQPQHF.